The 25 T cell receptor beta chains listed next were all sequenced from one sample in a study of blood T cells in healthy people across ages. With a J-beta primer mix and a sample-barcoded 5' primer, a second PCR ran about 6 to 11 cycles. TCRdb passed the 5' RACE reads through MiXCR, listing each CDR3 protein once. The sample lists hundreds of thousands of distinct CDR3 sequences; roughly 30% were seen once. The sample was blood. Source of these receptors: a woman older than 75 in good health.

This clonotype was observed many times. The chain employs TRBV3-1 and TRBJ2-3; 10 positions agree with TRBD2. Trimming removed 4 bases from V and 8 bases from J; junction bases left unmatched: 6. CDR1 and CDR2 (germline): LGHDT, YNNKEL (reference sequence). The CDR3 covers 14 residues. The CDR3 loop is CASSRQRGGSTQYF. The CDR3 region has the DNA TGTGCCAGCAGCCGCCAGCGGGGGGGTTCTACGCAGTATTTT.

This clonotype has ten or more counts. CDR3 sequence (DNA): TGCGCCAGCAGCTTGTCCGGAAATTCACCCCTCCACTTT. As protein: CASSLSGNSPLHF. The V gene is TRBV5-1, the J gene TRBJ1-6; the D is unclear. The CDR3 totals 13 residues. CDR1 and CDR2 (germline): SGHRS, YFSETQ. V gave up 1 base and J gave up 7 bases, with 6 bases separating them. The variable domain in full, completed from reference TRBV5-1 and TRBJ1-6, reads KAGVTQTPRYLIKTRGQQVTLSCSPISGHRSVSWYQQTPGQGLQFLFEYFSETQRNKGNFPGRFSGRQFSNSRSEMNVSTLELGDSALYLCASSLSGNSPLHFGNGTRLTVT.

This clonotype was seen ten or more times. The V gene is TRBV25-1, the J gene TRBJ1-6, with a tentative D call TRBD1 (5 bases). The CDR3 is 15 amino acids. CDR1 and CDR2 from the germline V gene are MGHDK and SYGVNS. Trimming shortened V by 3 bases and J by 7 bases, and 13 bases separated the two germline ends. The CDR3 DNA is TGTGCCAGCAGTGAGGTAGTAGGGGCCAATTCACCCCTCCACTTT. Translated, it gives CASSEVVGANSPLHF. The full variable domain, with the rest looked up from reference TRBV25-1 and TRBJ1-6, is EADIYQTPRYLVIGTGKKITLECSQTMGHDKMYWYQQDPGMELHLIHYSYGVNSTEKGDLSSESTVSRIRTEHFPLTLESARPSHTSQYLCASSEVVGANSPLHFGNGTRLTVT.

As for this clonotype: Possible read error: a much larger clone is one base away. The chain uses TRBV14 and TRBJ1-2, with D hard to call. V was trimmed by 1 base and J by 1 base, leaving 4 bases between them. The CDR3 runs to 13 residues. In germline, CDR1 is SGHDN, CDR2 FVKESK. In nucleotides, the CDR3 is TGTGCCAGCAGCCAAGTGGATAACTATGGCTACACCTTC. Its protein product is CASSQVDNYGYTF.

This rearrangement joins TRBV7-2 to TRBJ2-7; possibly TRBD2 for D (7 bases). This CDR3 contains 16 residues. V lost 0 bases and J 0 bases, leaving 12 bases between the germline ends. Germline V gene data show CDR1 as SGHTA and CDR2 as FQGNSA. CDR3 sequence: CASSLAPGGYSYEQYF. The CDR3 region has the DNA TGTGCCAGCAGCTTAGCACCGGGGGGCTACTCCTACGAGCAGTACTTC. Full variable domain (remainder filled in from reference TRBV7-2 and TRBJ2-7): GAGVSQSPSNKVTEKGKDVELRCDPISGHTALYWYRQSLGQGLEFLIYFQGNSAPDKSGLPSDRFSAERTGGSVSTLTIQRTQQEDSAVYLCASSLAPGGYSYEQYFGPGTRLTVT.

This clonotype came up many times. V usage is TRBV7-2 and J usage is TRBJ2-1; the match to TRBD2 covers 11 bases. With 6 bases clipped from V and 5 bases from J, the junction kept 6 bases outside the gene matches. CDR3 size: 15 residues. Per the germline V gene, CDR1 is SGHTA and CDR2 is FQGNSA. Here the CDR3 DNA reads TGTGCCAGCAGATCACTAGCGGGGGCCCACAATGAGCAGTTCTTC. Its protein product is CASRSLAGAHNEQFF.

The chain employs TRBV12-3 or TRBV12-4 and TRBJ1-2; TRBD1 agrees at 8 bases. The CDR3 length is 15 residues. Trimming at V came to 2 bases and at J to 5 bases, leaving 7 bases not matched to a gene. CDR3 in amino acids: CASSLFGTGGYGYTF. CDR3 in DNA: TGTGCCAGCAGTTTATTCGGGACAGGTGGATATGGCTACACCTTC.

Many counts were recorded for this clonotype. The gene calls are TRBV7-2 and TRBJ1-6, with 9 bases identical to TRBD1. V lost 5 bases to trimming and J lost 6 bases; unmatched junction nucleotides: 8. Germline V gives CDR1 SGHTA, CDR2 FQGNSA. The CDR3 contains 16 residues. The CDR3 is CASSPRQGVANSPLHF. CDR3 DNA sequence: TGTGCCAGCAGCCCCCGACAGGGGGTCGCTAATTCACCCCTCCACTTT.

This clonotype was found once. This may be a read error: a much more frequent sequence differs by one nucleotide. The rearrangement joins TRBV14 to TRBJ1-2; no reliable D call. This CDR3 contains 13 residues. From germline, CDR1 is SGHDN and CDR2 FVKESK. CDR3 sequence (DNA): TGTGCCGGCAGCCCGACGCGGGGTGGAGGCTACACCTTC. Translation: CAGSPTRGGGYTF.

The chain uses TRBV7-2 and TRBJ2-6, with D perhaps given as TRBD1 or TRBD2 (6 bases each). The CDR3 runs to 15 residues. Germline values: CDR1 SGHTA, CDR2 FQGNSA. V lost 5 bases to trimming and J lost 4 bases, with 12 bases between them. The CDR3 DNA reads TGTGCCAGCAGCCCCTCGGGGGCCGGGGCCAACGTCCTGACTTTC. This gives the protein CASSPSGAGANVLTF.

This clonotype was recorded only once. The CDR3 DNA reads as TGTGCCAGCAGCCAAAGGACTAGCGGGAGCTACGAGCAGTACTTC. Translation: CASSQRTSGSYEQYF. This chain uses TRBV3-1 with TRBJ2-7; TRBD2 aligns across 13 bases. In germline, CDR1 is LGHDT, CDR2 YNNKEL (reference sequence). The CDR3 runs to 15 residues. The V gene end was trimmed by 2 bases and the J gene end by 3 bases; junction bases not matched to a gene: 1.

This clonotype was observed at least ten times. V usage is TRBV4-2 and J usage is TRBJ2-5, with D uncertain. CDR1 is LGHNA and CDR2 is YNFKEQ in the germline V gene. There are 14 residues in the CDR3. V shed 4 bases and J shed 5 bases, with 14 bases lying between them. CDR3 in amino acids: CASSRVASEETQYF. For the CDR3, the DNA is TGTGCCAGCAGCCGAGTGGCTTCGGAGGAGACCCAGTACTTC.

This clonotype showed up many times. The J gene is TRBJ2-5, the V gene TRBV6-5; 16 nucleotides align to TRBD2. J gave up 4 bases and V 4 bases, and 3 bases lay outside the gene matches. Germline CDR1 MNHEY, CDR2 SVGAGI. The CDR3 consists of 16 residues. The CDR3 loop is CASSSGLAGGRETQYF. The CDR3 DNA reads TGTGCCAGCAGTTCGGGACTAGCGGGGGGGAGAGAGACCCAGTACTTC.

The rearrangement uses TRBV7-9 and TRBJ2-5; 9 bases are shared with TRBD1. The last part of the DNA fits TRBJ2-7 better; the J call may be wrong. The CDR3 consists of 15 residues. Looked up from germline, CDR1 is SEHNR and CDR2 is FQNEAQ (reference sequence). CDR3 sequence: CASSSKWTGEYEQYF. The CDR3 DNA reads as TGTGCCAGCAGCTCAAAATGGACAGGGGAATACGAGCAGTACTTC.

This clonotype showed up many times. The chain carries TRBV18 and TRBJ2-7, with 8 positions matching TRBD1. Germline-derived CDR1 and CDR2 are KGHSH and LQKENI. The V and J ends lost 0 bases and 4 bases, in that order; junction bases with no gene match: 5. This CDR3 contains 15 residues. For the CDR3, the DNA is TGTGCCAGCTCACCACCGGACAGGGTAGGGTACGAGCAGTACTTC. Translating it yields CASSPPDRVGYEQYF. Combining the CDR3 with reference TRBV18 and TRBJ2-7 gives the whole variable domain NAGVMQNPRHLVRRRGQEARLRCSPMKGHSHVYWYRQLPEEGLKFMVYLQKENIIDESGMPKERFSAEFPKEGPSILRIQQVVRGDSAAYFCASSPPDRVGYEQYFGPGTRLTVT.

This clonotype was counted ten times or more. The rearrangement joins TRBV6-5 to TRBJ2-5, with 7 positions matching TRBD1. In germline, CDR1 is MNHEY, CDR2 SVGAGI. V was clipped by 6 bases and J by 2 bases; unmatched bases: 12. CDR3 length equals 16 residues. CDR3 loop: CASSSPRQGYQETQYF. As DNA, the CDR3 is TGTGCCAGCAGCTCCCCTCGACAGGGATATCAAGAGACCCAGTACTTC.

This clonotype was detected only a few times. Just one base apart from a much larger clone, this may be a read error. This chain uses TRBV5-1 with TRBJ2-5; tentatively, D is TRBD1 (6 bases). The CDR3 has 15 residues. V lost 3 bases, J lost 4 bases, and 16 bases lay in between. In germline, CDR1 is SGHRS, CDR2 YFSETQ. This CDR3 reads CASSSTGQRPETQYF. The CDR3 DNA is TGCGCCAGCAGCTCTACCGGACAGAGACCAGAGACCCAGTACTTC.

Comments on this clonotype: At one boundary the junction diverges from the germline segment, which might be a read error. The CDR3 DNA reads as TGTGCCAGCAGCCTGGGACAGGGATACACCGGGGAGCGGTTTTTT. This encodes CASSLGQGYTGERFF. V gene TRBV5-4 combines with J gene TRBJ2-2; 9 nucleotides match TRBD1. CDR3 length: 15 amino acids. Germline V CDR1 and CDR2: SGHNT, YYREEE (reference sequence).

This sequence joins TRBV5-1 and TRBJ2-2; unclear D gene. V lost 2 bases to trimming and J lost 3 bases, with 8 bases between them. Germline V gene lookup returns CDR1 SGHRS and CDR2 YFSETQ. The CDR3 is made up of 14 amino acids. CDR3 sequence reads: CASSFGRDTGELFF. CDR3 nucleotide sequence: TGCGCCAGCAGCTTCGGCAGAGACACCGGGGAGCTGTTTTTT.

Only a few counts were recorded for this clonotype. The chain carries TRBV27 and TRBJ2-7; 7 nucleotides line up with TRBD1. J was trimmed by 5 bases and V by 6 bases; bases with no gene match: 13. This CDR3 has 15 amino acids. Germline CDR1 reads MNHEY; CDR2 reads SMNVEV (reference sequence). In DNA form, the CDR3 reads TGTGCCAGCAGCTCTCCCGGACAGGTGGGGAACGAGCAGTACTTC. This gives the protein CASSSPGQVGNEQYF.

The chain uses TRBV5-1 and TRBJ2-3; D may be TRBD1 (6 bases). V gave up 4 bases and J gave up 0 bases, with 21 bases separating them. The CDR3 covers 18 residues. In germline, CDR1 is SGHRS, CDR2 YFSETQ. CDR3 loop: CASSPATRTATSTDTQYF. CDR3 in DNA: TGCGCCAGCAGCCCAGCAACACGGACAGCCACTAGCACAGATACGCAGTATTTT. The full variable domain, in which reference TRBV5-1 and TRBJ2-3 provide the parts outside the CDR3, is KAGVTQTPRYLIKTRGQQVTLSCSPISGHRSVSWYQQTPGQGLQFLFEYFSETQRNKGNFPGRFSGRQFSNSRSEMNVSTLELGDSALYLCASSPATRTATSTDTQYFGPGTRLTVL.

About this clonotype itself: A clone one base away is much larger, so this may be a read error. The rearrangement links TRBV7-2 to TRBJ2-3; 8 nucleotides agree with TRBD2. The germline CDR1 and CDR2 sequences are SGHTA and FQGNSA. The trim removed 7 bases at V and 0 bases at J, leaving 9 bases unmatched. CDR3 length equals 16 residues. CDR3 sequence: CASNLRSGGSTDTQYF. CDR3 in DNA: TGTGCCAGCAACTTGAGGAGCGGGGGTAGCACAGATACGCAGTATTTT. The full variable domain, with the rest looked up from reference TRBV7-2 and TRBJ2-3, is GAGVSQSPSNKVTEKGKDVELRCDPISGHTALYWYRQSLGQGLEFLIYFQGNSAPDKSGLPSDRFSAERTGGSVSTLTIQRTQQEDSAVYLCASNLRSGGSTDTQYFGPGTRLTVL.

Note on this clonotype: At one end, the junction sequence differs from germline, possibly due to a read error. The V gene is TRBV7-2, the J gene TRBJ2-7; the D gene is possibly TRBD2 (7 bases). There are 17 residues in the CDR3. Germline V gene lookup returns CDR1 SGHTA and CDR2 FQGNSA. Here the CDR3 reads CASSLAAGAPPYNEQYF. CDR3 coding DNA: TGCGCCAGCAGCTTAGCTGCGGGGGCCCCTCCTTACAATGAGCAGTACTTC.

A note on this clonotype: It may be a read error: a sequence one base away is much more abundant. V is TRBV7-9 and J is TRBJ2-5; possibly TRBD1 for D (6 bases). The DNA end is more similar to TRBJ2-4, so the J call may be wrong. Germline V CDR1 and CDR2: SEHNR, FQNEAQ (reference sequence). The CDR3 sequence is 16 residues long. The CDR3 spells CVSSPSRGLAKNIQYF. The DNA for the CDR3 is TGTGTCAGCAGCCCTAGTAGGGGGTTGGCCAAAAACATTCAGTACTTC.

This clonotype has more than one count but fewer than ten. V gene TRBV5-4 combines with J gene TRBJ2-5, with TRBD1 as a possible D gene (6 bases). The V end lost 4 bases, the J end lost 2 bases, and 12 bases lay between the germline ends. In germline, CDR1 is SGHNT, CDR2 YYREEE (reference sequence). This CDR3 region has 14 residues. DNA for the CDR3: TGTGCCAGCAGCCCGGCTCAGGGGCAAGAGACCCAGTACTTC. Translating it yields CASSPAQGQETQYF.